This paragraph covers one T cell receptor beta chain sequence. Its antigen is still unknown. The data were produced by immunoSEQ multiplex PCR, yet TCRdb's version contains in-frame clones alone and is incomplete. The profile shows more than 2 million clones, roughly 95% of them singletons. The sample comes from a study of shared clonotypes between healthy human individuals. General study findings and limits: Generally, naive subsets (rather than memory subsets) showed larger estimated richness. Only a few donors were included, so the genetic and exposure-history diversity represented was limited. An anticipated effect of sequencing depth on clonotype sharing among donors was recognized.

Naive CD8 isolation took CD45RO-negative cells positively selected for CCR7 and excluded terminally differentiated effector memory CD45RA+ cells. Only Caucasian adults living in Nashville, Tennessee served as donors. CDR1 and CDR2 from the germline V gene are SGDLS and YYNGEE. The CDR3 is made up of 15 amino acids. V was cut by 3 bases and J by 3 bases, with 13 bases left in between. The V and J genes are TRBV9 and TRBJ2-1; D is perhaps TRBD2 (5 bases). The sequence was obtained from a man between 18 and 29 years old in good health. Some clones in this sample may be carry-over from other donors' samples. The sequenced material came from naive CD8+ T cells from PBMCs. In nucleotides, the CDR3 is TGTGCCAGCAGCGCCGGGTCGGAGGTCTACAATGAGCAGTTCTTC. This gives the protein CASSAGSEVYNEQFF.